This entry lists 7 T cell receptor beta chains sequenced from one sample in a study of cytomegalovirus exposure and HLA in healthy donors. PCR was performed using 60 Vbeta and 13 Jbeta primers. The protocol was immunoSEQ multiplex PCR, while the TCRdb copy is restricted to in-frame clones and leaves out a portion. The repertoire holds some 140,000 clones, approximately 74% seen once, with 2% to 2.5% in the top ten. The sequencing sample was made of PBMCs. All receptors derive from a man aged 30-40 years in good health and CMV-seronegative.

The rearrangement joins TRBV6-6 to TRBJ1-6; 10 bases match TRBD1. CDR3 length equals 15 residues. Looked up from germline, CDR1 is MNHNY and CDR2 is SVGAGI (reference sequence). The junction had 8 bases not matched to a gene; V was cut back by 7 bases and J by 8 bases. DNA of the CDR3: TGTGCCAGCATTCTACGGACAGGGGGTGATTCACCCCTCCACTTT. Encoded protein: CASILRTGGDSPLHF.

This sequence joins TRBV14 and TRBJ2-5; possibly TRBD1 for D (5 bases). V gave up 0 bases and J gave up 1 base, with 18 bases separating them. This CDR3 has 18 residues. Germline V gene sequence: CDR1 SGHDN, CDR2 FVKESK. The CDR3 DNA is TGTGCCAGCAGCCAAGATCTGAGACCGTCAGGGCTCCAAGAGACCCAGTACTTC. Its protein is CASSQDLRPSGLQETQYF.

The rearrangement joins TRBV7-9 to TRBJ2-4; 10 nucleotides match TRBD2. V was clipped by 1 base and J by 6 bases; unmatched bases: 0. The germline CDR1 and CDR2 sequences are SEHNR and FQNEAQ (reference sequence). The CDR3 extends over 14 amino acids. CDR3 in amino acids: CASSLGTSGNIQYF. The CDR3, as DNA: TGTGCCAGCAGCTTAGGGACTAGCGGAAACATTCAGTACTTC.

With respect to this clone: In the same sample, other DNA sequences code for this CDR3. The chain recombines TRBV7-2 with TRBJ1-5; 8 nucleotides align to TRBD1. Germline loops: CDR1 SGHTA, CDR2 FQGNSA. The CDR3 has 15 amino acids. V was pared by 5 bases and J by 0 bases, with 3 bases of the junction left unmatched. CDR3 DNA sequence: TGTGCCAGCAGCCCAGGACAGGGTAGCAATCAGCCCCAGCATTTT. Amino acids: CASSPGQGSNQPQHF.

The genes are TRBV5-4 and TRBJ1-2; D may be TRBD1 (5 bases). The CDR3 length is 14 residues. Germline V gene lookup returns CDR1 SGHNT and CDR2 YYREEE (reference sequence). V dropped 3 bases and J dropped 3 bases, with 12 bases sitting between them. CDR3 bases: TGTGCCAGCAGCTATGGTCGGGGGGACTATGGCTACACCTTC. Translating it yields CASSYGRGDYGYTF.

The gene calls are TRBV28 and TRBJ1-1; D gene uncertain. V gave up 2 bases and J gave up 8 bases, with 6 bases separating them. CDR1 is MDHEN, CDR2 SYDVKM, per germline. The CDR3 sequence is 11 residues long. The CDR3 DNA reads TGTGCCAGCAGTTTAGGAGTAGAAGCTTTCTTT. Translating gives CASSLGVEAFF.

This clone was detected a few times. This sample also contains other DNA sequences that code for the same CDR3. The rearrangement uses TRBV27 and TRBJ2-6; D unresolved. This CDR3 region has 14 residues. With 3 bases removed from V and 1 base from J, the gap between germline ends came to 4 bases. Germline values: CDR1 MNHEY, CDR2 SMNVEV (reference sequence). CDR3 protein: CASSFRSGANVLTF. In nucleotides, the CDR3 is TGTGCCAGCAGTTTTCGGTCTGGGGCCAACGTCCTGACTTTC.